One and the same sample provided the 26 T cell receptor beta chains below, sequenced in a study of cytomegalovirus exposure and HLA in healthy donors. It was with 60 Vbeta and 13 Jbeta primers that the PCR ran. TCRdb's table, derived via immunoSEQ multiplex PCR, lists solely in-frame clones and lacks some. The top ten hold more than 1.5% of the sample, which has around 150,000 clones, roughly 85% seen once. The sequencing input was PBMCs. The origin of the receptors is a middle-aged man in good health and CMV-seronegative.

The gene calls are TRBV5-1 and TRBJ1-2; 11 nucleotides line up with TRBD1. V was clipped by 4 bases and J by 3 bases; unmatched bases: 2. CDR1 is SGHRS and CDR2 is YFSETQ in the germline V gene. The CDR3 consists of 14 residues. The CDR3 region is CASSPGQGDYGYTF. The CDR3 DNA is TGCGCCAGCAGCCCGGGACAGGGGGACTATGGCTACACCTTC.

The genes are TRBV27 and TRBJ1-1; TRBD1 agrees at 12 bases. Germline lookup yields CDR1 MNHEY and CDR2 SMNVEV (reference sequence). This CDR3 region has 15 residues. V lost 6 bases, J lost 10 bases, and 12 bases stayed unmatched. CDR3 bases: TGTGCCAGCAGCCGTCCCGGGACAGGGGGCGCGTCAGCTTTCTTT. It translates to CASSRPGTGGASAFF.

The CDR3 loop reads CASARGGSTDTQYF. CDR3 bases: TGTGCCAGCGCCCGGGGGGGAAGCACAGATACGCAGTATTTT. The chain links TRBV11-3 to TRBJ2-3, with 8 bases fitting TRBD2. Trimming took 8 bases from V and 0 from J; bases not matched to a gene: 4. CDR1 SGHNT and CDR2 YENEEA come from the germline V gene. This CDR3 has 14 amino acids.

Only one count was recorded for this clone. The chain carries TRBV4-3 and TRBJ2-1; 9 nucleotides align to TRBD2. CDR1 and CDR2 (germline): LGHNA, YSLEER. Unmatched junction bases numbered 7, after V lost 0 bases and J lost 13 bases. The CDR3 covers 14 residues. In DNA form, the CDR3 reads TGCGCCAGCAGCCAAGATACGGCGGGAGGGTTCCAGTTCTTC. It encodes CASSQDTAGGFQFF.

The V gene is TRBV4-2, the J gene TRBJ2-3; maybe TRBD2 (6 bases). Trimming removed 0 bases at V and 5 bases at J, with 12 bases between. Germline V CDR1 and CDR2: LGHNA, YNFKEQ. The CDR3 is made up of 15 amino acids. CDR3 coding DNA: TGTGCCAGCAGCCAAGATAGGAGGGGCATAGATACGCAGTATTTT. Residues: CASSQDRRGIDTQYF.

On this clone itself: The same CDR3 arises from other DNA sequences in this sample as well. This chain joins TRBV5-1 and TRBJ2-3, with 10 positions matching TRBD1. Germline lookup yields CDR1 SGHRS and CDR2 YFSETQ. Germline trimming cut 4 bases from V and 5 bases from J; bases unmatched to any gene: 4. The CDR3 spans 14 residues. CDR3 sequence reads: CASSPGQGLDTQYF. The CDR3 DNA reads as TGCGCCAGCAGCCCGGGACAGGGGTTAGATACGCAGTATTTT.

J is TRBJ1-2 and V is TRBV29-1, with a weak D call TRBD1 (6 bases). Between the trimmed V and J ends, which lost 3 bases and 4 bases, there was a span of 9 bases. The germline V gene encodes CDR1 SQVTM and CDR2 ANQGSEA. The CDR3 is 12 amino acids. For the CDR3, the DNA is TGCAGCGTTGATGACAGGAGCTATGGCTACACCTTC. Protein product: CSVDDRSYGYTF.

The chain is built from TRBV19 and TRBJ1-4; D remains ambiguous. The CDR3 length is 13 residues. Germline V gene lookup returns CDR1 LNHDA and CDR2 SQIVND (reference sequence). V was shortened by 7 bases and J by 3 bases, with 9 bases between the two germline ends. The CDR3 spells CASTRSPNEKLFF. CDR3 DNA sequence: TGTGCCAGTACAAGGAGCCCTAATGAAAAACTGTTTTTT.

To note about this clone: Its ends do not fully match the called genes, so a read error is possible. Other DNA sequences from this sample encode an identical CDR3 as well. V and J are TRBV7-3 and TRBJ2-3; TRBD2 aligns across 8 bases. Germline-derived CDR1 and CDR2 are SGHTA and FQGTGA. The CDR3 has 16 amino acids. CDR3 loop: CASSYGRGAWTDTQYF. The CDR3 DNA follows: TGCGCCAGCAGCTACGGGAGGGGGGCGTGGACAGATACGCAGTATTTT.

The gene calls are TRBV28 and TRBJ2-1; 8 nucleotides align to TRBD2. V was clipped by 8 bases and J by 1 base; unmatched bases: 4. CDR3 length: 14 residues. In germline, CDR1 is MDHEN, CDR2 SYDVKM. CDR3 coding DNA: TGTGCCAGCGCTAGCGGGCAATCCTACAATGAGCAGTTCTTC. Translation gives CASASGQSYNEQFF.

DNA for the CDR3: TGTGCCAGCAGCCTCGCGGTAGCAGCTGGCTATGGCTACACCTTC. This codes for CASSLAVAAGYGYTF. The chain has TRBV5-4 and TRBJ1-2, with D hard to call. The CDR3 spans 15 residues. The ends were cut back, 4 bases at V and 4 bases at J, with 17 bases in the middle. CDR1 is SGHNT, CDR2 YYREEE, per germline (reference sequence).

The J gene is TRBJ1-4, the V gene TRBV21-1; TRBD1 is taken as the D call from the table, unchecked against the DNA. TRBV21-1 constitutes a pseudogene. The CDR3 loop spans 17 amino acids. CDR3 loop: CASSEEDRGGTNEKLFF. The CDR3 DNA reads TGTGCCAGCAGCGAGGAGGACAGGGGGGGGACTAATGAAAAACTGTTTTTT.

This CDR3 is CASSEGDRNIQYF. In DNA, the CDR3 is TGTGCCAGCAGTGAAGGGGACAGAAACATTCAGTACTTC. The chain recombines TRBV25-1 with TRBJ2-4; TRBD1 matches 7 bases. CDR3 length: 13 amino acids. V shed 2 bases, J shed 6 bases, and the junction held 1 base outside the gene matches. The germline CDR1 and CDR2 sequences are MGHDK and SYGVNS.

This chain joins TRBV7-9 and TRBJ2-1; the D gene is possibly TRBD1 (5 bases). Deletions cut 1 base from V and 6 bases from J, with 7 bases between. This CDR3 comprises 13 residues. Per the germline V gene, CDR1 is SEHNR and CDR2 is FQNEAQ (reference sequence). DNA for the CDR3: TGTGCCAGCAGCTTAGGACAGTTCAATGAGCAGTTCTTC. Protein product: CASSLGQFNEQFF.

V and J are TRBV7-9 and TRBJ2-7, with 8 bases fitting TRBD2. Germline CDR1 reads SEHNR; CDR2 reads FQNEAQ (reference sequence). The CDR3 has 15 amino acids. The V and J ends lost 1 base and 7 bases, in that order; junction bases with no gene match: 9. CDR3 DNA: TGTGCCAGCAGCTTAGTTGAAGCGGGAGCCGAGGAGCAGTACTTC. It specifies CASSLVEAGAEEQYF.

This chain connects TRBV27 to TRBJ2-5, with TRBD2 identical over 16 bases. CDR1 MNHEY and CDR2 SMNVEV come from the germline V gene (reference sequence). The CDR3 runs 17 residues. V shed 6 bases and J 1 base; nucleotides not matched to a gene: 5. The CDR3 spells CASRPGTSGGAQETQYF. DNA of the CDR3: TGTGCCAGCAGGCCAGGGACTAGCGGGGGGGCCCAAGAGACCCAGTACTTC.

This chain joins TRBV5-5 and TRBJ2-3; possible D gene TRBD2, 6 bases. Per germline, CDR1 SGHKS and CDR2 YYEKEE (reference sequence). CDR3 length: 16 residues. The ends were cut back, 2 bases at V and 1 base at J, with 14 bases in the middle. In DNA, the CDR3 is TGTGCCAGCAGCTTACCTAGGCGGGAAGGCACAGATACGCAGTATTTT. Amino acids: CASSLPRREGTDTQYF.

The rearrangement joins TRBV18 to TRBJ2-6; 8 bases map to TRBD1. The CDR3 is made up of 18 amino acids. The germline gives CDR1 KGHSH, CDR2 LQKENI. Trimming took 3 bases from V and 0 from J; bases not matched to a gene: 7. CDR3 in amino acids: CASSPGQGTSSGANVLTF. The CDR3, as DNA: TGTGCCAGCTCACCCGGACAGGGTACAAGCTCTGGGGCCAACGTCCTGACTTTC.

The chain employs TRBV12-2 and TRBJ1-6; the D call TRBD1 from the table was never checked on the DNA. TRBV12-2 is a recognized pseudogene. The CDR3 has 15 residues. This CDR3 is CASRLPQGADSPLHF. The CDR3 DNA reads as TGTGCAAGTCGCTTACCCCAGGGGGCGGATTCACCCCTCCACTTT.

V gene TRBV7-9 combines with J gene TRBJ1-1, with TRBD1 matching over 7 bases. Germline loops: CDR1 SEHNR, CDR2 FQNEAQ (reference sequence). This CDR3 region has 14 residues. The ends lost 5 bases at V and 6 bases at J; junction bases unmatched: 9. CDR3 loop: CASSKGQEAAEAFF. The CDR3 DNA reads TGTGCCAGCAGCAAAGGACAGGAGGCCGCTGAAGCTTTCTTT.

The chain is built from TRBV7-3 and TRBJ2-7; no firm D call. Germline V CDR1 and CDR2: SGHTA, FQGTGA. V lost 1 base and J 3 bases, leaving 7 bases between the germline ends. The CDR3 is made up of 13 amino acids. CDR3 DNA: TGTGCCAGCAGCTTAAGACCGGGCTACGAGCAGTACTTC. It encodes CASSLRPGYEQYF.

V is TRBV7-2 and J is TRBJ2-2; D possibly corresponds to TRBD1 (6 bases). This CDR3 is 14 amino acids long. CDR1 SGHTA and CDR2 FQGNSA come from the germline V gene. V was cut by 5 bases and J by 8 bases, with 15 bases left in between. The CDR3 loop is CASSVLRGAGELFF. The CDR3 region has the DNA TGTGCCAGCAGCGTCCTCAGGGGTGCGGGGGAGCTGTTTTTT.

The chain combines TRBV30 with TRBJ1-3; D is undetermined. CDR3 length: 12 residues. Per germline, CDR1 GTSNPN and CDR2 SVGIG (reference sequence). V lost 0 bases and J 3 bases, leaving 3 bases between the germline ends. CDR3 nucleotides: TGTGCCTGGAGTGTACTTGGAAACACCATATATTTT. Protein product: CAWSVLGNTIYF.

The gene calls are TRBV5-1 and TRBJ2-2; 7 bases match TRBD1. The CDR3 consists of 14 residues. CDR1 and CDR2 (germline): SGHRS, YFSETQ. The V gene end was trimmed by 3 bases and the J gene end by 4 bases; junction bases not matched to a gene: 3. This CDR3 reads CASSWGTVTGELFF. CDR3 in DNA: TGCGCCAGCAGCTGGGGGACAGTCACCGGGGAGCTGTTTTTT.

V usage is TRBV12-5 and J usage is TRBJ1-1; possible D gene TRBD1, 6 bases. This CDR3 contains 15 residues. Per the germline V gene, CDR1 is LGHNT and CDR2 is FRNRAP. Trimming removed 1 base from V and 0 bases from J, with 9 bases in between. CDR3 residues: CASGLDRVMNTEAFF. Written as DNA, the CDR3 is TGTGCTAGTGGTTTGGACAGGGTCATGAACACTGAAGCTTTCTTT.

The table lists this clone with a few counts. The chain couples TRBV28 to TRBJ1-2; 8 nucleotides match TRBD1. The CDR3 is 17 residues long. V trimming: 5 bases; J trimming: 0 bases; junction bases outside the gene matches: 11. Germline V gene sequence: CDR1 MDHEN, CDR2 SYDVKM. CDR3 sequence (DNA): TGTGCCAGCAGTCCAAGCCCTCACAGGGGGACTAACTATGGCTACACCTTC. Translating gives CASSPSPHRGTNYGYTF.